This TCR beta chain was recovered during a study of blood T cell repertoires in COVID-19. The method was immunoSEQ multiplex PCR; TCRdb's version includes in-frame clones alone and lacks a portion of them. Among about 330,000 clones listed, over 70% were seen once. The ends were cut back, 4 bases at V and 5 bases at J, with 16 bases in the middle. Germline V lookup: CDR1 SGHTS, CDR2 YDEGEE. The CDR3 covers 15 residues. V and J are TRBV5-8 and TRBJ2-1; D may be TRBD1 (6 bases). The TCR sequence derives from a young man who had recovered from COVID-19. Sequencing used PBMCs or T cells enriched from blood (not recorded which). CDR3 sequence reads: CASSRPPGQDNEQFF. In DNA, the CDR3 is TGTGCCAGCAGCCGTCCCCCGGGACAAGACAATGAGCAGTTCTTC.